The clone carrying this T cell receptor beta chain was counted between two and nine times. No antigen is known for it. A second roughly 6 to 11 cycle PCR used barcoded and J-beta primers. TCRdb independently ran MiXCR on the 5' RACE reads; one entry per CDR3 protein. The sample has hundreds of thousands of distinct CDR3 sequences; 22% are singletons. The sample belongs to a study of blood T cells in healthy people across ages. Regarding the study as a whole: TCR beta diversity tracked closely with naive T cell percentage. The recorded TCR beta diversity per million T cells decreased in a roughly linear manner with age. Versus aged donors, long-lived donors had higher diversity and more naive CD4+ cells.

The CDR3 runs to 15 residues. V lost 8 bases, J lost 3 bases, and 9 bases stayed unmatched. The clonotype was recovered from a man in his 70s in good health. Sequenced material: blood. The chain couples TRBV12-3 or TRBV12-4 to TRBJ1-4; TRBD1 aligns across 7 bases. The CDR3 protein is CASRTTGVPNEKLFF. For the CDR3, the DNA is TGTGCCAGCCGAACCACAGGGGTCCCTAATGAAAAACTGTTTTTT.